The clone carrying this T cell receptor beta chain was observed a single time. As yet, its antigen is unknown. This sample is part of a study of CD8+ T cells in alopecia areata. cDNA serving as the sequencing template came from extracted, reverse transcribed RNA. Measured with immunoSEQ multiplex PCR; TCRdb has only the in-frame clones, and not every one. The sample comprises 250,000 to 300,000 clones, roughly 50% of which are singletons, and approximately 1.7% rests with the top ten. The study, taken as a whole, reports: Clonality was higher in lesional than normal scalp, especially in alopecia totalis/universalis.

Indicated treatment: oral pan-JAK inhibitor, 5-10 mg twice daily. The CDR3 sequence is 19 residues long. CDR1 LGHNA and CDR2 YSLEER come from the germline V gene. Trimming removed 0 bases from V and 0 bases from J, with 18 bases in between. The chain employs TRBV4-3 and TRBJ2-4, with D maybe TRBD2 (6 bases). The specimen was CD4+ T cells sorted from blood, collected at week 24, from a patient treated with tofacitinib. This receptor was identified in a human donor with alopecia areata. The CDR3 loop is CASSQEGDGGGLAKNIQYF. CDR3 sequence (DNA): TGCGCCAGCAGCCAAGAGGGGGACGGGGGTGGCCTAGCCAAAAACATTCAGTACTTC.